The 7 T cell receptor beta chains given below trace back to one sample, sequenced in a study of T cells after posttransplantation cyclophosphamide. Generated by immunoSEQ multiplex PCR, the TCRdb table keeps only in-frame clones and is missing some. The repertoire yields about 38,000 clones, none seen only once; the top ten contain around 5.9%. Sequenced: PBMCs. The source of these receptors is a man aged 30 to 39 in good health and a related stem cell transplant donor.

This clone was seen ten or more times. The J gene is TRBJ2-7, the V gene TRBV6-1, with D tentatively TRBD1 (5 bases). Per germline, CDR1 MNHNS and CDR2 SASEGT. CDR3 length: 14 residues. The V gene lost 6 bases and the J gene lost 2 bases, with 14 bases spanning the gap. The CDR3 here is CASSLDPGPYEQYF. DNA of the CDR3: TGTGCCAGCAGCCTTGACCCAGGGCCCTACGAGCAGTACTTC.

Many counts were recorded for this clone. The CDR3 DNA reads as TGTGCCAGCGAAAACAGGGGGCGATTGAACACTGAAGCTTTCTTT. Its protein product is CASENRGRLNTEAFF. The chain is built from TRBV27 and TRBJ1-1; 9 bases match TRBD1. This CDR3 region has 15 residues. V lost 8 bases to trimming and J lost 0 bases; unmatched junction nucleotides: 7. The V gene's germline CDR1 is MNHEY and CDR2 SMNVEV (reference sequence).

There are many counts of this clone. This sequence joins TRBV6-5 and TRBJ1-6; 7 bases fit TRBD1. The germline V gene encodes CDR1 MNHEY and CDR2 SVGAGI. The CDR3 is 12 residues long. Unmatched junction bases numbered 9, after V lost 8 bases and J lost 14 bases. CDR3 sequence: CASGDQGVTLHF. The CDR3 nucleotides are TGTGCCAGCGGAGACCAGGGGGTCACCCTCCACTTT.

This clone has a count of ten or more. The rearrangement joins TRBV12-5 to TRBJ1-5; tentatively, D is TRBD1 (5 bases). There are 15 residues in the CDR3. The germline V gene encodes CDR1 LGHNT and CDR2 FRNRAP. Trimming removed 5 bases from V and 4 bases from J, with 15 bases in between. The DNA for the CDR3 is TGTGCTAGTGGTCCTGGGGGGGTCCCTAATCAGCCCCAGCATTTT. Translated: CASGPGGVPNQPQHF. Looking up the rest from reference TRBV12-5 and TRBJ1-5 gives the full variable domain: DARVTQTPRHKVTEMGQEVTMRCQPILGHNTVFWYRQTMMQGLELLAYFRNRAPLDDSGMPKDRFSAEMPDATLATLKIQPSEPRDSAVYFCASGPGGVPNQPQHFGDGTRLSIL.

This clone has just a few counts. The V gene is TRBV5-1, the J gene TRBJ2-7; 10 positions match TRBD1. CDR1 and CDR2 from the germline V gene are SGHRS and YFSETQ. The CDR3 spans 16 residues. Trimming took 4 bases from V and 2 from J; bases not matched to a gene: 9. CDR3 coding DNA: TGCGCCAGCAGCGTTTATCCGGGACAGGGGACCTACGAGCAGTACTTC. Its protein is CASSVYPGQGTYEQYF.

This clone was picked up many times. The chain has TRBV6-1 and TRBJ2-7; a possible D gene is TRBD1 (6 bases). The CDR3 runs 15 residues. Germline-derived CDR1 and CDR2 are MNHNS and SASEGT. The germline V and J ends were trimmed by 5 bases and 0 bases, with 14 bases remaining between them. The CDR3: CASSISLDSSYEQYF. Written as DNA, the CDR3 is TGTGCCAGCAGTATCAGCCTGGACAGCTCCTACGAGCAGTACTTC.

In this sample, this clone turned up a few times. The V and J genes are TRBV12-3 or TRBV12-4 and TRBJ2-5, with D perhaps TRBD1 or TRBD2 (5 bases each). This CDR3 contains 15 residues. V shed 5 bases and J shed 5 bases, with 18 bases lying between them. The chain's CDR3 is CASSLRETREETQYF. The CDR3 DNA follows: TGTGCCAGCAGTCTTCGCGAGACCAGGGAGGAGACCCAGTACTTC.